This section outlines one TCR beta chain sequence together with its context. The target antigen is unknown. The library came from three nested PCR rounds adapted from ARM-PCR protocols. One entry per CDR3 protein, called by TCRdb with MiXCR from the multiplex PCR reads. The data contain over 110,000 distinct CDR3 sequences, around 65% of them singletons. This entry comes from a study of tumor and adjacent non-tumor tissue in lung cancer. Study summary: The cohort had about 12 adenocarcinoma, a couple of squamous cell and 1 small cell patients. Some 4.1 million productive TCRbeta reads were obtained per sample on average.

This sample's RNA came from whole unsorted tissue. Study results and caveats: Compared with tumor, normal lung showed significantly lower TCR diversity.

The receptor was isolated from a man between 60 and 75 years old with small cell lung cancer. The sequenced material came from lung tumor tissue.

The DNA of the CDR3 is TGTGCCAGCAACCCGAGGGGACGGGCCTACGAGCAGTACTTC. The encoded protein is CASNPRGRAYEQYF. The chain recombines TRBV28 with TRBJ2-7; the D call may be TRBD1 or TRBD2 (5 bases each). Germline loops: CDR1 MDHEN, CDR2 SYDVKM. The length of the CDR3 is 14 residues. Trimming removed 7 bases from V and 2 bases from J, with 15 bases in between.